The rows below give T cell receptor beta chains drawn from one sample of a study of radiation and T cells in renal cell carcinoma. Here immunoSEQ multiplex PCR was the method, and the copy in TCRdb shows in-frame clones only, minus some. The sample contains about 140,000 clones, less than 85% of which appear only once. The sequencing used blood, collected from a patient whose treatment included radiotherapy and nephrectomy. All receptors derive from a woman aged 45-60 years with renal cell carcinoma. CDR3s include the opening cysteine and the closing phenylalanine or tryptophan. The order of the fields is J gene, CDR3 length, clone size, V gene, D gene, CDR3 protein, CDR3 DNA. A D gene is named only where the DNA matches it firmly. Rows may omit the clone size; those that give it use once, few, many or a size class.

j_gene: TRBJ1-5; len: 13; abundance: NA; v_gene: TRBV7-9; d_gene: NA; CDR3aa: CASSLKGNQPQHF; CDR3nt: TGTGCCAGCAGCTTGAAGGGTAATCAGCCCCAGCATTTT
j_gene: TRBJ2-7; len: 11; abundance: NA; v_gene: TRBV7-9; d_gene: NA; CDR3aa: CASSLDWAQYF; CDR3nt: TGTGCCAGCAGCTTAGATTGGGCGCAGTACTTC
j_gene: TRBJ1-1; len: 16; abundance: NA; v_gene: TRBV10-3; d_gene: NA; CDR3aa: CAITSSFGEEGTEAFF; CDR3nt: TGTGCCATCACTTCATCCTTTGGGGAGGAGGGTACTGAAGCTTTCTTT
j_gene: TRBJ1-5; len: 14; abundance: once; v_gene: TRBV5-6; d_gene: NA; CDR3aa: CASSGGPRGQPQHF; CDR3nt: TGTGCCAGCAGCGGAGGACCTAGGGGACAGCCCCAGCATTTT
j_gene: TRBJ1-4; len: 14; abundance: NA; v_gene: TRBV5-1; d_gene: TRBD1; CDR3aa: CASSPRGRGEKLFF; CDR3nt: TGCGCCAGCAGTCCGAGGGGGCGAGGTGAAAAACTGTTTTTT
j_gene: TRBJ2-3; len: 16; abundance: NA; v_gene: TRBV6-5; d_gene: TRBD1; CDR3aa: CASSYSQGVLTDTQYF; CDR3nt: TGTGCCAGCAGTTACTCGCAGGGGGTGTTGACAGATACGCAGTATTTT
j_gene: TRBJ2-2; len: 13; abundance: NA; v_gene: TRBV29-1; d_gene: NA; CDR3aa: CSVTDRNTGELFF; CDR3nt: TGCAGCGTAACGGACAGAAACACCGGGGAGCTGTTTTTT
j_gene: TRBJ2-1; len: 14; abundance: NA; v_gene: TRBV11-2; d_gene: NA; CDR3aa: CASSRELAYNEQFF; CDR3nt: TGTGCCAGCAGCAGAGAACTGGCCTACAATGAGCAGTTCTTC
j_gene: TRBJ1-4; len: 12; abundance: NA; v_gene: TRBV7-2; d_gene: NA; CDR3aa: CASSRAGEKLFF; CDR3nt: TGTGCCAGCAGCCGAGCGGGAGAAAAACTGTTTTTT
j_gene: TRBJ1-1; len: 14; abundance: few; v_gene: TRBV10-1; d_gene: NA; CDR3aa: CASSEHTGPTEAFF; CDR3nt: TGCGCCAGCAGTGAACACACCGGTCCCACTGAAGCTTTCTTT
j_gene: TRBJ2-1; len: 15; abundance: NA; v_gene: TRBV5-1; d_gene: TRBD1; CDR3aa: CASSEGTGSYNEQFF; CDR3nt: TGCGCCAGCAGCGAGGGGACAGGCTCCTACAATGAGCAGTTCTTC
j_gene: TRBJ1-2; len: 14; abundance: NA; v_gene: TRBV29-1; d_gene: NA; CDR3aa: CSVEVRPRAGGYTF; CDR3nt: TGCAGCGTTGAAGTGCGACCTAGGGCCGGGGGCTACACCTTC
j_gene: TRBJ1-5; len: 15; abundance: NA; v_gene: TRBV6-5; d_gene: NA; CDR3aa: CASRSTAGSNQPQHF; CDR3nt: TGTGCCAGCAGGAGTACAGCGGGTAGCAATCAGCCCCAGCATTTT
j_gene: TRBJ1-5; len: 11; abundance: NA; v_gene: TRBV2; d_gene: NA; CDR3aa: CASSNTGPQHF; CDR3nt: TGTGCCAGCAGTAACACTGGGCCCCAGCATTTT
j_gene: TRBJ1-5; len: 10; abundance: many; v_gene: TRBV10-3; d_gene: TRBD1; CDR3aa: CVQGDQPQHF; CDR3nt: TGTGTCCAGGGGGATCAGCCCCAGCATTTT
j_gene: TRBJ2-7; len: 15; abundance: NA; v_gene: TRBV28; d_gene: TRBD1; CDR3aa: CASSLDGTVSYEQYF; CDR3nt: TGTGCCAGCAGTTTGGACGGGACAGTCTCCTACGAGCAGTACTTC
j_gene: TRBJ1-2; len: 14; abundance: few; v_gene: TRBV9; d_gene: TRBD1; CDR3aa: CASSTGQASLGYTF; CDR3nt: TGTGCCAGCAGCACCGGACAGGCCAGTTTAGGCTACACCTTC
j_gene: TRBJ1-1; len: 15; abundance: NA; v_gene: TRBV7-8; d_gene: NA; CDR3aa: CASSLVAGAKTEAFF; CDR3nt: TGTGCCAGCAGCTTAGTAGCAGGGGCGAAGACTGAAGCTTTCTTT
j_gene: TRBJ1-1; len: 15; abundance: NA; v_gene: TRBV5-6; d_gene: NA; CDR3aa: CASSPAGSGITEAFF; CDR3nt: TGTGCCAGCAGCCCCGCAGGCAGCGGAATCACTGAAGCTTTCTTT
j_gene: TRBJ2-2; len: 15; abundance: NA; v_gene: TRBV15; d_gene: NA; CDR3aa: CATSRDQEGAGELFF; CDR3nt: TGTGCCACCAGCAGAGATCAGGAGGGGGCCGGGGAGCTGTTTTTT
j_gene: TRBJ2-7; len: 16; abundance: NA; v_gene: TRBV21-1; d_gene: NA; CDR3aa: CASSIGRQGAFGEQYF; CDR3nt: TGTGCCAGCAGCATCGGAAGACAGGGGGCGTTTGGCGAGCAGTACTTC
j_gene: TRBJ1-4; len: 12; abundance: NA; v_gene: TRBV28; d_gene: TRBD1; CDR3aa: CASSGDRPGPFF; CDR3nt: TGTGCCAGCAGCGGGGACAGACCAGGTCCCTTTTTT
j_gene: TRBJ1-1; len: 9; abundance: few; v_gene: TRBV20-1; d_gene: NA; CDR3aa: CSARGMAFF; CDR3nt: TGCAGTGCTAGGGGTATGGCTTTCTTT
j_gene: TRBJ2-7; len: 12; abundance: NA; v_gene: TRBV19; d_gene: NA; CDR3aa: CASSIVPGEQYF; CDR3nt: TGTGCCAGTAGTATAGTCCCGGGAGAGCAGTACTTC
j_gene: TRBJ2-5; len: 12; abundance: NA; v_gene: TRBV15; d_gene: NA; CDR3aa: CATSRDSETQYF; CDR3nt: TGTGCCACCAGCAGAGATTCCGAGACCCAGTACTTC
j_gene: TRBJ2-6; len: 15; abundance: NA; v_gene: TRBV19; d_gene: NA; CDR3aa: CASSIWGSGANVLTF; CDR3nt: TGTGCCAGTAGTATTTGGGGCTCTGGGGCCAACGTCCTGACTTTC
j_gene: TRBJ2-2; len: 15; abundance: NA; v_gene: TRBV5-1; d_gene: NA; CDR3aa: CASSLFQGNTGELFF; CDR3nt: TGCGCCAGCAGCTTGTTTCAGGGAAACACCGGGGAGCTGTTTTTT
j_gene: TRBJ2-1; len: 10; abundance: NA; v_gene: TRBV20-1; d_gene: NA; CDR3aa: CSAHYNEQFF; CDR3nt: TGCAGTGCACACTACAATGAGCAGTTCTTC
j_gene: TRBJ2-1; len: 15; abundance: once; v_gene: TRBV5-1; d_gene: TRBD2; CDR3aa: CASSYTSGTLNEQFF; CDR3nt: TGCGCCAGCAGCTACACTAGCGGGACCCTCAATGAGCAGTTCTTC
j_gene: TRBJ1-4; len: 16; abundance: NA; v_gene: TRBV6-5; d_gene: NA; CDR3aa: CASSYSDRLFGGKLFF; CDR3nt: TGTGCCAGCAGTTACTCCGACAGACTCTTTGGGGGTAAACTGTTTTTT